Below, 18 T cell receptor beta chains from the same sample are listed, as sequenced in a study of cytomegalovirus exposure and HLA in healthy donors. A multiplex PCR was run with 60 Vbeta primers and 13 Jbeta primers. Using immunoSEQ multiplex PCR, the repertoire was profiled, and TCRdb retains in-frame clones only, with some absent. This table has over 150,000 clones, almost 80% appearing once. Material for sequencing was PBMCs. The source is a woman between 50 and 59 years old in good health and CMV-seronegative.

This clone was detected only a few times. V and J are TRBV5-6 and TRBJ2-3; D is possibly TRBD1 (5 bases). This CDR3 has 17 residues. Germline V gene lookup returns CDR1 SGHDT and CDR2 YYEEEE. The V gene lost 1 base and the J gene lost 5 bases, with 20 bases spanning the gap. The CDR3 is CASSLRGIGSHLDTQYF. The CDR3 DNA reads TGTGCCAGCAGCTTGAGGGGTATTGGCTCGCACTTAGATACGCAGTATTTT.

The rearrangement joins TRBV9 to TRBJ1-1; unclear D gene. Germline CDR1 and CDR2: SGDLS and YYNGEE. CDR3 length equals 13 residues. Between the trimmed V and J ends, which lost 3 bases and 2 bases, there was a span of 8 bases. The CDR3 nucleotides read TGTGCCAGCAGCGCTAACTTAAACACTGAAGCTTTCTTT. Amino acid sequence: CASSANLNTEAFF.

This chain links TRBV28 with TRBJ2-7; 10 positions agree with TRBD1. V shed 5 bases and J 5 bases; nucleotides not matched to a gene: 6. The CDR3 length is 14 residues. The germline V gene has CDR1 MDHEN and CDR2 SYDVKM. The CDR3 loop is CASSGGTGVHEQYF. The CDR3 nucleotides read TGTGCCAGCAGTGGAGGGACAGGGGTCCACGAGCAGTACTTC.

This clone was seen only once. The rearrangement uses TRBV6-6 and TRBJ1-1; 8 positions match TRBD1. Germline V gene data show CDR1 as MNHNY and CDR2 as SVGAGI (reference sequence). The CDR3 is made up of 15 amino acids. V gave up 5 bases and J gave up 9 bases; unmatched junction bases: 14. CDR3 in DNA: TGTGCCAGCAGTCACGGACAGGGTTTGCTCTCTAAAGCTTTCTTT. This encodes CASSHGQGLLSKAFF.

This clone was picked up one time. This rearrangement joins TRBV15 to TRBJ2-3; 10 positions agree with TRBD1. Germline assignment: CDR1 LNHNV and CDR2 YYDKDF (reference sequence). Trimming took 4 bases from V and 4 from J; bases not matched to a gene: 8. The CDR3 totals 16 residues. The CDR3 reads CATSTGSGTGADTQYF. CDR3 sequence (DNA): TGTGCCACCAGCACCGGATCCGGGACAGGGGCAGATACGCAGTATTTT.

This sequence joins TRBV6-6 and TRBJ2-1; the D gene is possibly TRBD2 (7 bases). The germline V gene has CDR1 MNHNY and CDR2 SVGAGI (reference sequence). The CDR3 is 15 residues long. Trimming removed 7 bases at V and 1 base at J, with 14 bases between. CDR3 residues: CASTRGGLSYNEQFF. CDR3 in DNA: TGTGCCAGCACGAGGGGGGGGCTATCCTACAATGAGCAGTTCTTC.

V usage is TRBV5-1 and J usage is TRBJ1-2; D ambiguous. Germline V lookup: CDR1 SGHRS, CDR2 YFSETQ. Trimming shortened V by 0 bases and J by 6 bases, and 6 bases separated the two germline ends. This CDR3 is 12 amino acids long. CDR3 sequence reads: CASSLDGDGYTF. The CDR3 DNA reads TGCGCCAGCAGCTTGGATGGAGATGGCTACACCTTC.

The genes are TRBV7-3 and TRBJ2-1; D may be TRBD1 (5 bases). The V end lost 4 bases, the J end lost 5 bases, and 9 bases lay between the germline ends. The CDR3 spans 13 residues. Germline CDR1 SGHTA, CDR2 FQGTGA. The CDR3 sequence: CASSSDRNNEQFF. Written as DNA, the CDR3 is TGTGCCAGCAGCTCCGACAGAAACAATGAGCAGTTCTTC.

The chain joins TRBV7-9 to TRBJ2-7, with 7 nucleotides matching TRBD2. The length of the CDR3 is 14 residues. Germline V gene lookup returns CDR1 SEHNR and CDR2 FQNEAQ (reference sequence). Trimming cost V 4 bases and J 4 bases; bases outside gene matches: 7. The CDR3 DNA sequence: TGTGCCAGCAGCTCCGGGGGGACCCTGTACGAGCAGTACTTC. Translating gives CASSSGGTLYEQYF.

This clone showed up just a few times. The chain combines TRBV6-1 with TRBJ1-4, with a tentative D call TRBD1 (6 bases). This CDR3 has 15 amino acids. Germline values: CDR1 MNHNS, CDR2 SASEGT. Trimming took 2 bases from V and 6 from J, leaving 13 bases between them. The CDR3 reads CASSEPGAGDEKLFF. As DNA, the CDR3 is TGTGCCAGCAGTGAACCCGGTGCAGGGGATGAAAAACTGTTTTTT.

This rearrangement joins TRBV4-3 to TRBJ2-2; D may be TRBD2 (6 bases). V lost 0 bases and J 7 bases, leaving 9 bases between the germline ends. CDR3 length: 14 residues. Germline values: CDR1 LGHNA, CDR2 YSLEER. DNA of the CDR3: TGCGCCAGCAGCCAAGAGGGGGGAATCGGGGAGCTGTTTTTT. Residues: CASSQEGGIGELFF.

This chain connects TRBV7-8 to TRBJ1-4, with D unresolved. This CDR3 region has 14 residues. Trimming left V 5 bases short and J 3 bases short, with 10 bases between. Germline V lookup: CDR1 SGHVS, CDR2 FQNEAQ. CDR3 amino acids: CASSHMGANEKLFF. CDR3 in DNA: TGTGCCAGCAGCCACATGGGAGCTAATGAAAAACTGTTTTTT.

The gene calls are TRBV27 and TRBJ1-2, with 7 bases aligning to TRBD1. The CDR3 totals 18 residues. CDR1 is MNHEY and CDR2 is SMNVEV in the germline V gene (reference sequence). The V and J ends lost 4 bases and 8 bases, in that order; junction bases with no gene match: 22. CDR3 protein: CASSSERTGGIVGQGYTF. The DNA for the CDR3 is TGTGCCAGCAGTTCCGAAAGGACAGGCGGTATCGTGGGTCAAGGCTACACCTTC.

This rearrangement joins TRBV6-1 to TRBJ1-2, with D tentatively TRBD1 (5 bases). The CDR3 length is 16 residues. Germline V gene lookup returns CDR1 MNHNS and CDR2 SASEGT. Trimming stripped 4 bases from V and 4 bases from J, with 19 bases between. CDR3 amino acids: CASSATLEGVGYGYTF. The CDR3 bases are TGTGCCAGCAGTGCAACCCTCGAAGGGGTTGGCTATGGCTACACCTTC.

The rearrangement links TRBV4-3 to TRBJ1-6; D gene unclear. The V end lost 0 bases, the J end lost 12 bases, and 9 bases lay between the germline ends. The germline gives CDR1 LGHNA, CDR2 YSLEER. The CDR3 covers 13 residues. CDR3 residues: CASSQDVNGPLHF. CDR3 in DNA: TGCGCCAGCAGCCAAGATGTAAACGGACCCCTCCACTTT.

The chain links TRBV7-2 to TRBJ2-5, with TRBD1 identical over 10 bases. CDR3 length equals 15 residues. Trimming took 5 bases from V and 5 from J; bases not matched to a gene: 8. The germline CDR1 and CDR2 sequences are SGHTA and FQGNSA. CDR3 sequence: CASSPDRGRGETQYF. The DNA of the CDR3 is TGTGCCAGCAGCCCCGACAGGGGGCGGGGGGAGACCCAGTACTTC.

The genes are TRBV18 and TRBJ2-7, with 9 bases identical to TRBD1. V shed 4 bases, J shed 0 bases, and the junction held 10 bases outside the gene matches. The germline gives CDR1 KGHSH, CDR2 LQKENI. The CDR3 consists of 17 residues. CDR3 in DNA: TGTGCCAGCTCACTTTTAGGCTGGGACAGGGACTCCTACGAGCAGTACTTC. This codes for CASSLLGWDRDSYEQYF.

The chain combines TRBV7-9 with TRBJ2-1, with 12 bases identical to TRBD2. V dropped 3 bases and J dropped 10; count of bases not matched to a gene: 1. The CDR3 is 13 amino acids. CDR1 is SEHNR and CDR2 is FQNEAQ in the germline V gene (reference sequence). The CDR3 DNA reads TGTGCCAGCAGCTTTGGGACTAGCGGGGAGCAGTTCTTC. It translates to CASSFGTSGEQFF.